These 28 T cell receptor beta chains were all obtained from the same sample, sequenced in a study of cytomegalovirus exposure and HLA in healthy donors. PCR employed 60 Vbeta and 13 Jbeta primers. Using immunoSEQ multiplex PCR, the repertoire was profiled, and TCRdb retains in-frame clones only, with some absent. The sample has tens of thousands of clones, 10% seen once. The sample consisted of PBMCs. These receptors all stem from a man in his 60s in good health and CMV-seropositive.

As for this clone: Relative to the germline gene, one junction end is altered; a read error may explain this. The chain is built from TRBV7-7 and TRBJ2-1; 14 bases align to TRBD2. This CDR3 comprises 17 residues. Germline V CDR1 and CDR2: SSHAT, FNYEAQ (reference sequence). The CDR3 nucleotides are TGTGCTAGCAGCCCGGGACTAGCGGGAGCAGGATACAATGAGCAGTTCTTC. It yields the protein CASSPGLAGAGYNEQFF.

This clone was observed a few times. The CDR3 DNA is TGTGCCAGCAGTTTGGCGGGGAGCTCCTACAATGAGCAGTTCTTC. It yields the protein CASSLAGSSYNEQFF. The V and J genes are TRBV28 and TRBJ2-1, with a possible D match to TRBD2 (6 bases). The V and J ends lost 3 bases and 0 bases respectively, with 9 bases between them. The CDR3 covers 15 residues. The germline CDR1 and CDR2 sequences are MDHEN and SYDVKM.

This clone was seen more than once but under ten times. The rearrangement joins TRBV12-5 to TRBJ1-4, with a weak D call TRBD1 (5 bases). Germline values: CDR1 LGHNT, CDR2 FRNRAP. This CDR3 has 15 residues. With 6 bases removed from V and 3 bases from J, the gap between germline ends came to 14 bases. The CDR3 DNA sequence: TGTGCTAGTGGACCCACCCAGGGTCCTAATGAAAAACTGTTTTTT. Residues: CASGPTQGPNEKLFF.

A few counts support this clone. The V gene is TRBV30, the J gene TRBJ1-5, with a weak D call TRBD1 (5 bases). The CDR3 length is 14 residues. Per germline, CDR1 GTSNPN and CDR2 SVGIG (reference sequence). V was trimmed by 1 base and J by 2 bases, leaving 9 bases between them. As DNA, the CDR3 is TGTGCCTGGAGTGAAGGGGTTGGCAATCAGCCCCAGCATTTT. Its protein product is CAWSEGVGNQPQHF.

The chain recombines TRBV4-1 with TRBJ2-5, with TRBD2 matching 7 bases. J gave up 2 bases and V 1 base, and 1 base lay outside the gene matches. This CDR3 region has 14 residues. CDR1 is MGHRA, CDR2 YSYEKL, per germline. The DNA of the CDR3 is TGCGCCAGCAGCCAAGTGGGGGGGCAAGAGACCCAGTACTTC. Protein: CASSQVGGQETQYF.

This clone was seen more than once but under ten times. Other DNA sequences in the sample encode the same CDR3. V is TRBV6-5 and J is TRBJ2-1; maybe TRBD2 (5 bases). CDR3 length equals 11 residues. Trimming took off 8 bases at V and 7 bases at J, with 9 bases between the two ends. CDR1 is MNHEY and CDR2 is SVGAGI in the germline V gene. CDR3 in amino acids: CASARGNEQFF. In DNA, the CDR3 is TGTGCCAGCGCAAGAGGGAATGAGCAGTTCTTC.

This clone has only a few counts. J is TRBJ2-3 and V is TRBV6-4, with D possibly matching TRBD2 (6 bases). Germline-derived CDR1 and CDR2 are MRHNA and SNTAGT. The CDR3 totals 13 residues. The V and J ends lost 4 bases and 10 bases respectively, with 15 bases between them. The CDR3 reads CASSADYGYAQYF. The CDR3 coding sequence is TGTGCCAGCAGTGCGGACTACGGATACGCGCAGTATTTT.

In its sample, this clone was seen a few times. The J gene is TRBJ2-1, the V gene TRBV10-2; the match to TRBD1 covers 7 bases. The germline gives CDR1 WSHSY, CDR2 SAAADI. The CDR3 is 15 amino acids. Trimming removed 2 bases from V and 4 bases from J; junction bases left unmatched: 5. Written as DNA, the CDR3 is TGCGCCAGCAGTGAGGCGGGCAGGGGGTACAATGAGCAGTTCTTC. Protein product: CASSEAGRGYNEQFF.

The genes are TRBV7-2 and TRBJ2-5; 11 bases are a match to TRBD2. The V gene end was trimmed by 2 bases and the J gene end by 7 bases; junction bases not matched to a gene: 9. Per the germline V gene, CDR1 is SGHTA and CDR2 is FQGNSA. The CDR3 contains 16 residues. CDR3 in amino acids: CASSLTSGGSSGTQYF. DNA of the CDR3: TGTGCCAGCAGCTTAACTAGCGGGGGTTCTTCAGGGACCCAGTACTTC. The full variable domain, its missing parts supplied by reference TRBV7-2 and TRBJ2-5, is GAGVSQSPSNKVTEKGKDVELRCDPISGHTALYWYRQSLGQGLEFLIYFQGNSAPDKSGLPSDRFSAERTGGSVSTLTIQRTQQEDSAVYLCASSLTSGGSSGTQYFGPGTRLLVL.

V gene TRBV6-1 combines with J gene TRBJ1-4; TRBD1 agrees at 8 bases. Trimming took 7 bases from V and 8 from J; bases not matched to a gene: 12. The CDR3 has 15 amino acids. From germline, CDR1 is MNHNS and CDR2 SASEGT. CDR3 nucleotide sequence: TGTGCCAGCACTTCGCCTGGGACAGGTGGGGAAAAACTGTTTTTT. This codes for CASTSPGTGGEKLFF.

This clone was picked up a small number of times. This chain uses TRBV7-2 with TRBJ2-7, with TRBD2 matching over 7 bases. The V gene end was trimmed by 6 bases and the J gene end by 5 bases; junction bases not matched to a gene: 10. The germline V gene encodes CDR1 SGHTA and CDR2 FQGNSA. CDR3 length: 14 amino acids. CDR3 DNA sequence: TGTGCCAGCAGTGGACTAGTAGAGGGCCACGAGCAGTACTTC. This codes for CASSGLVEGHEQYF.

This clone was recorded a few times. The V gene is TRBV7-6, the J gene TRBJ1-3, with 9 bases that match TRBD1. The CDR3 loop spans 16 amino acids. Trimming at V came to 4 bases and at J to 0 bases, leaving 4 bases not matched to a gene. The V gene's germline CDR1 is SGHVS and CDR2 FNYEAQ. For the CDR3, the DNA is TGTGCCAGCAGCTCGGGACAGGGCCTCTCTGGAAACACCATATATTTT. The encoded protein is CASSSGQGLSGNTIYF.

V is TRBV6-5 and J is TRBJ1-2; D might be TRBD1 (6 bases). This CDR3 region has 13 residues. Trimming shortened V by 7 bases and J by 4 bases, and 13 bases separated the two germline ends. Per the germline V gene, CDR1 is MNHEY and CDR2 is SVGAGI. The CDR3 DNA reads TGTGCCAGCACCTCAGGGGAGGGCTATGGCTACACCTTC. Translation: CASTSGEGYGYTF.

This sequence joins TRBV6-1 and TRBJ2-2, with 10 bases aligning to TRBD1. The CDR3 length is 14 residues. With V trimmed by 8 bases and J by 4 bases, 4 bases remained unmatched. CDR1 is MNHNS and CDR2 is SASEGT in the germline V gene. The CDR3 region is CASSRTGGTGELFF. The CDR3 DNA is TGTGCCAGCTCAAGGACAGGGGGCACCGGGGAGCTGTTTTTT.

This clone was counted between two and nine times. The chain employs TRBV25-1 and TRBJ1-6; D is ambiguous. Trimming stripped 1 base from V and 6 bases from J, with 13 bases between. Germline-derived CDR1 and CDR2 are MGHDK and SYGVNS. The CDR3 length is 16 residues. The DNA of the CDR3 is TGTGCCAGCAGTGAATCATGGGGAGTCGGTAATTCACCCCTCCACTTT. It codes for CASSESWGVGNSPLHF.

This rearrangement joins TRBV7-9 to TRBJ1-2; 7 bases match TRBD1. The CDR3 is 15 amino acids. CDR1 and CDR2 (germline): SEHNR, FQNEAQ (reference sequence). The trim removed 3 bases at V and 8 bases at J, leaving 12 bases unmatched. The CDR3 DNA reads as TGTGCCAGCAGCTTCCGGGACAGTTCACAGGGCGGCTACACCTTC. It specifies CASSFRDSSQGGYTF.

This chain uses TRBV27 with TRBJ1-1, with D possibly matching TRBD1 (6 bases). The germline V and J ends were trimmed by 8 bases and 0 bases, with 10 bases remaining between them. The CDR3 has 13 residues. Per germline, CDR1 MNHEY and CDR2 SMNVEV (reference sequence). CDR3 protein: CASGQPLNTEAFF. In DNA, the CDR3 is TGTGCCAGCGGACAGCCATTGAACACTGAAGCTTTCTTT.

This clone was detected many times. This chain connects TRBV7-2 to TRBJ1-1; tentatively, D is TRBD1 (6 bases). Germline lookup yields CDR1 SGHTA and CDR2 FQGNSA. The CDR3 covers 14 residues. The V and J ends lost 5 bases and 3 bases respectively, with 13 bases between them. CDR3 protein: CASSPTTGYTEAFF. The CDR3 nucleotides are TGTGCCAGCAGCCCGACCACAGGGTACACTGAAGCTTTCTTT.

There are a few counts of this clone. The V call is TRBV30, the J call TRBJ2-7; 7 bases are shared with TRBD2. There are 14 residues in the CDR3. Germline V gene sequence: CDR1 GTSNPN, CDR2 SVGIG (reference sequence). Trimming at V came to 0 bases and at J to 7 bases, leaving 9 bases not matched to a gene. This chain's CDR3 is CAWSVQAGLGEQYF. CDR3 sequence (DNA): TGTGCCTGGAGTGTACAAGCGGGGCTCGGGGAGCAGTACTTC.

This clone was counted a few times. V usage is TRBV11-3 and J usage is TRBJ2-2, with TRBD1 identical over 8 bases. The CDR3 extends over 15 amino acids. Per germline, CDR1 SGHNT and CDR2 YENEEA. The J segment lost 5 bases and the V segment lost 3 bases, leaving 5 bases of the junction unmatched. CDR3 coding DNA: TGTGCCAGCAGCTTCGGACAGGGCGGAACCGGGGAGCTGTTTTTT. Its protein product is CASSFGQGGTGELFF.

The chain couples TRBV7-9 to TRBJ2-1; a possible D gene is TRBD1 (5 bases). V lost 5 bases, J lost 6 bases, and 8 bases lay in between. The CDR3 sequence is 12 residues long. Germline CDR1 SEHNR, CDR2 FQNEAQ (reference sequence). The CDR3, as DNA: TGTGCCAGCAGCCTTCAGGGCAATGAGCAGTTCTTC. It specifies CASSLQGNEQFF. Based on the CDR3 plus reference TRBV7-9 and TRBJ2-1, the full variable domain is DTGVSQNPRHKITKRGQNVTFRCDPISEHNRLYWYRQTLGQGPEFLTYFQNEAQLEKSRLLSDRFSAERPKGSFSTLEIQRTEQGDSAMYLCASSLQGNEQFFGPGTRLTVL.

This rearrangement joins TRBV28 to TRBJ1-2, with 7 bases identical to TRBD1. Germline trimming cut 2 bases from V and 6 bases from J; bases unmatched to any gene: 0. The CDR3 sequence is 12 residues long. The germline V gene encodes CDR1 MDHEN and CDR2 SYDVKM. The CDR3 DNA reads TGTGCCAGCAGTTTAAGGGGGCATGGCTACACCTTC. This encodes CASSLRGHGYTF.

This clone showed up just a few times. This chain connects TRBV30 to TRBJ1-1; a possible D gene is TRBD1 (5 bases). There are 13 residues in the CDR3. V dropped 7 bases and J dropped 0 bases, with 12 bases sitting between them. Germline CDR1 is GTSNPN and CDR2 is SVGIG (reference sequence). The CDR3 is CAFGGGVNTEAFF. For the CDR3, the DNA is TGTGCCTTTGGAGGAGGGGTGAACACTGAAGCTTTCTTT.

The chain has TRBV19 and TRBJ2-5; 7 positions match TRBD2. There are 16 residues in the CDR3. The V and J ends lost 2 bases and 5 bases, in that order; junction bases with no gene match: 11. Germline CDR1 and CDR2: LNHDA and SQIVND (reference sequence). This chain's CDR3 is CASSIRAGHGGETQYF. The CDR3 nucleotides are TGTGCCAGTAGTATACGAGCGGGGCACGGGGGGGAGACCCAGTACTTC.

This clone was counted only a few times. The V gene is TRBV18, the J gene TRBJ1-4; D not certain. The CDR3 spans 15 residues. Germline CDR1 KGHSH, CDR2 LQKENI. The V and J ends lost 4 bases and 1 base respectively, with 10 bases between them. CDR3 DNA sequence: TGTGCCAGCTCACGGCAGGTGGAAACTAATGAAAAACTGTTTTTT. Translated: CASSRQVETNEKLFF.

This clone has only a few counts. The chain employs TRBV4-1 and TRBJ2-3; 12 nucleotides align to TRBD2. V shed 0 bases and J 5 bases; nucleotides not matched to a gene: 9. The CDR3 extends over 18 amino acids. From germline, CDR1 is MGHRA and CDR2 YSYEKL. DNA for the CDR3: TGCGCCAGCAGCCAAGATGGGCTAGCGGGGGGGAATAGAGATACGCAGTATTTT. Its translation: CASSQDGLAGGNRDTQYF.

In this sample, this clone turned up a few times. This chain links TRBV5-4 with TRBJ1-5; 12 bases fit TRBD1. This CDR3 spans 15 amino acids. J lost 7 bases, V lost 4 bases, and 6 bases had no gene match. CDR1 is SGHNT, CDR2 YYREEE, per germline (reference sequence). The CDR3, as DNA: TGTGCCAGCAGCGTTGGGACAGGGGGCGGACAGCCCCAGCATTTT. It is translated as CASSVGTGGGQPQHF. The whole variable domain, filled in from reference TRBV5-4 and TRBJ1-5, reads ETGVTQSPTHLIKTRGQQVTLRCSSQSGHNTVSWYQQALGQGPQFIFQYYREEENGRGNFPPRFSGLQFPNYSSELNVNALELDDSALYLCASSVGTGGGQPQHFGDGTRLSIL.

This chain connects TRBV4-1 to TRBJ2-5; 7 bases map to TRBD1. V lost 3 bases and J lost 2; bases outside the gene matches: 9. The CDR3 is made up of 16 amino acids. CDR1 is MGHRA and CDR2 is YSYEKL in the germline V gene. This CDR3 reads CASSQDRQGLQETQYF. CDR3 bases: TGCGCCAGCAGCCAGGACCGACAGGGATTACAAGAGACCCAGTACTTC.